The 27 T cell receptor beta chains given below trace back to one sample, sequenced in a study of blood T cell repertoires in COVID-19. Some clones are missing from TCRdb's copy, which holds only in-frame ones; the method was immunoSEQ multiplex PCR. The sample has more than 150,000 clones; 80% are singletons. Sequenced input: peripheral blood. The receptors were gathered from a man aged 55-75 years with acute or convalescent COVID-19.

J is TRBJ1-1 and V is TRBV11-2; possible D gene TRBD1, 5 bases. CDR3 length equals 14 residues. Deletions cut 0 bases from V and 4 bases from J, with 9 bases between. CDR1 is SGHAT, CDR2 FQNNGV, per germline. In DNA form, the CDR3 reads TGTGCCAGCAGCTTAGATGGGCAGGGCACTGAAGCTTTCTTT. Amino acids: CASSLDGQGTEAFF.

The V gene is TRBV28, the J gene TRBJ2-7; TRBD1 matches 10 bases. The CDR3 loop spans 14 amino acids. The germline gives CDR1 MDHEN, CDR2 SYDVKM. Germline trimming cut 3 bases from V and 5 bases from J; bases unmatched to any gene: 4. In DNA form, the CDR3 reads TGTGCCAGCAGTTTTCTGGACAGGGGGAACGAGCAGTACTTC. It is translated as CASSFLDRGNEQYF.

The chain has TRBV9 and TRBJ2-1, with TRBD1 as a possible D gene (6 bases). There are 14 residues in the CDR3. Germline values: CDR1 SGDLS, CDR2 YYNGEE. Trimming stripped 4 bases from V and 2 bases from J, with 10 bases between. The CDR3 sequence is CASSFTGTYNEQFF. The CDR3 DNA follows: TGTGCCAGCAGCTTTACAGGGACCTACAATGAGCAGTTCTTC. The full variable domain, its missing parts supplied by reference TRBV9 and TRBJ2-1, is DSGVTQTPKHLITATGQRVTLRCSPRSGDLSVYWYQQSLDQGLQFLIQYYNGEERAKGNILERFSAQQFPDLHSELNLSSLELGDSALYFCASSFTGTYNEQFFGPGTRLTVL.

The chain has TRBV6-2 or TRBV6-3 and TRBJ1-5, with 11 bases matching TRBD1. Germline trimming cut 6 bases from V and 6 bases from J; bases unmatched to any gene: 4. The germline gives CDR1 MNHEY, CDR2 SVGEGT. CDR3 length: 14 amino acids. This CDR3 reads CASSRTGGFQPQHF. CDR3 coding DNA: TGTGCCAGCAGCCGGACAGGGGGCTTTCAGCCCCAGCATTTT.

The chain joins TRBV18 to TRBJ2-5, with 7 bases aligning to TRBD2. The V and J ends lost 0 bases and 4 bases, in that order; junction bases with no gene match: 8. The CDR3 is 16 residues long. Looked up from germline, CDR1 is KGHSH and CDR2 is LQKENI. In DNA form, the CDR3 reads TGTGCCAGCTCACCACCCTCGGGTGGCGGGGGAGAGACCCAGTACTTC. It translates to CASSPPSGGGGETQYF.

The rearrangement joins TRBV6-5 to TRBJ2-7; perhaps TRBD1 as D (6 bases). The germline CDR1 and CDR2 sequences are MNHEY and SVGAGI. The CDR3 is 13 residues long. Trimming took 3 bases from V and 6 from J, leaving 12 bases between them. CDR3 bases: TGTGCCAGCAGTTATTTCAGGGGTGCCGAGCAGTACTTC. It translates to CASSYFRGAEQYF.

As regards this clone: Other DNA variants within this sample encode the same CDR3. The chain is built from TRBV6-4 and TRBJ1-6; D is unclear. The CDR3 runs to 14 residues. Trimming left V 4 bases short and J 6 bases short, with 10 bases between. The germline gives CDR1 MRHNA, CDR2 SNTAGT. CDR3 sequence reads: CASSAVPGNSPLHF. The DNA for the CDR3 is TGTGCCAGCAGTGCCGTCCCCGGTAATTCACCCCTCCACTTT.

The chain recombines TRBV28 with TRBJ2-5; 8 nucleotides line up with TRBD1. From germline, CDR1 is MDHEN and CDR2 SYDVKM. V trimming: 7 bases; J trimming: 5 bases; junction bases outside the gene matches: 9. The CDR3 is made up of 14 amino acids. The CDR3, as DNA: TGTGCCAGCAAGATAACAGGGGGATGGGAGACCCAGTACTTC. This codes for CASKITGGWETQYF.

J is TRBJ2-3 and V is TRBV7-3; 7 bases are a match to TRBD2. Per germline, CDR1 SGHTA and CDR2 FQGTGA. Germline trimming cut 4 bases from V and 0 bases from J; bases unmatched to any gene: 7. CDR3 length equals 16 residues. For the CDR3, the DNA is TGTGCCAGCAGCTCAAACGGGGGGATCAGCACAGATACGCAGTATTTT. Translated, it gives CASSSNGGISTDTQYF.

This chain links TRBV24-1 with TRBJ2-2; 8 bases agree with TRBD1. CDR3 length: 15 residues. Unmatched junction bases numbered 7, after V lost 3 bases and J lost 8 bases. Germline V CDR1 and CDR2: KGHDR, SFDVKD. The CDR3 DNA reads as TGTGCCACCAGTGATCGGGACAGGTCGATGGGGGAGCTGTTTTTT. The encoded protein is CATSDRDRSMGELFF.

This clone was seen just once. This chain uses TRBV29-1 with TRBJ1-5; 8 nucleotides match TRBD1. V shed 7 bases and J 4 bases; nucleotides not matched to a gene: 3. In germline, CDR1 is SQVTM, CDR2 ANQGSEA. The CDR3 spans 12 residues. The CDR3 sequence: CSAGQGNQPQHF. DNA of the CDR3: TGCAGCGCTGGACAGGGAAATCAGCCCCAGCATTTT. Full variable domain (outside the CDR3, taken from reference TRBV29-1 and TRBJ1-5): SAVISQKPSRDICQRGTSLTIQCQVDSQVTMMFWYRQQPGQSLTLIATANQGSEATYESGFVIDKFPISRPNLTFSTLTVSNMSPEDSSIYLCSAGQGNQPQHFGDGTRLSIL.

This rearrangement joins TRBV7-3 to TRBJ2-7; 7 nucleotides line up with TRBD1. V shed 5 bases, J shed 1 base, and the junction held 2 bases outside the gene matches. Germline CDR1 SGHTA, CDR2 FQGTGA. This CDR3 is 13 amino acids long. The CDR3 reads CASSEGQSYEQYF. The CDR3 DNA reads TGTGCCAGCAGCGAGGGACAGTCCTACGAGCAGTACTTC.

V usage is TRBV6-5 and J usage is TRBJ1-1, with 9 bases that match TRBD1. Germline CDR1 reads MNHEY; CDR2 reads SVGAGI. CDR3 length: 14 amino acids. V shed 0 bases and J 6 bases; nucleotides not matched to a gene: 2. The CDR3 protein is CASSYSTGGAEAFF. CDR3 nucleotide sequence: TGTGCCAGCAGTTACTCGACAGGGGGGGCTGAAGCTTTCTTT.

The chain couples TRBV11-2 to TRBJ1-6, with 8 bases lining up with TRBD1. The V gene's germline CDR1 is SGHAT and CDR2 FQNNGV. With V trimmed by 7 bases and J by 9 bases, 8 bases remained unmatched. CDR3 length: 14 amino acids. The CDR3 loop reads CASNQDRGSSPLHF. The CDR3 DNA sequence: TGTGCCAGCAACCAAGACAGGGGTAGTTCACCCCTCCACTTT.

This CDR3 is CASSLGGGNTEAFF. The CDR3 DNA reads TGTGCCAGCAGCTTAGGGGGGGGGAACACTGAAGCTTTCTTT. The chain couples TRBV11-2 to TRBJ1-1, with D possibly matching TRBD1 (5 bases). V gave up 1 base and J gave up 1 base, with 7 bases separating them. The CDR3 runs 14 residues. The germline V gene has CDR1 SGHAT and CDR2 FQNNGV.

The V call is TRBV4-3, the J call TRBJ2-1; the match to TRBD1 covers 10 bases. V was pared by 0 bases and J by 7 bases, with 6 bases of the junction left unmatched. The CDR3 contains 16 residues. CDR1 and CDR2 from the germline V gene are LGHNA and YSLEER. DNA for the CDR3: TGCGCCAGCAGCCAAGAATCCGGGACAGGGGCTAATGAGCAGTTCTTC. Translating it yields CASSQESGTGANEQFF.

This clone was observed a single time. V and J are TRBV19 and TRBJ2-1; 8 bases fit TRBD2. CDR1 and CDR2 from the germline V gene are LNHDA and SQIVND (reference sequence). The length of the CDR3 is 19 residues. J was trimmed by 5 bases and V by 0 bases; bases with no gene match: 15. Written as DNA, the CDR3 is TGTGCCAGTAGTATAGACTCCAGGGGTTCTAGCGGGCTACACAATGAGCAGTTCTTC. It translates to CASSIDSRGSSGLHNEQFF.

V usage is TRBV4-3 and J usage is TRBJ1-3; D gene uncertain. Germline V CDR1 and CDR2: LGHNA, YSLEER. CDR3 length: 15 residues. V was shortened by 0 bases and J by 0 bases, with 6 bases between the two germline ends. In nucleotides, the CDR3 is TGCGCCAGCAGCCAAGAAGGCGGCTCTGGAAACACCATATATTTT. It yields the protein CASSQEGGSGNTIYF.

V is TRBV6-2 or TRBV6-3 and J is TRBJ2-1; D is unclear. The CDR3 covers 15 residues. The germline CDR1 and CDR2 sequences are MNHEY and SVGEGT. V was shortened by 1 base and J by 3 bases, with 10 bases between the two germline ends. CDR3 amino acids: CASSYLPGFYNEQFF. The CDR3 DNA follows: TGTGCCAGCAGTTACTTGCCCGGGTTCTACAATGAGCAGTTCTTC.

This rearrangement joins TRBV29-1 to TRBJ1-3; 9 nucleotides line up with TRBD1. V shed 7 bases and J 4 bases; nucleotides not matched to a gene: 5. CDR1 SQVTM and CDR2 ANQGSEA come from the germline V gene. The CDR3 consists of 13 residues. CDR3 DNA sequence: TGCAGCGGAGGACAGGGGTCCGGAAACACCATATATTTT. Its translation: CSGGQGSGNTIYF.

This chain joins TRBV21-1 and TRBJ1-1; TRBD1, the table's D call, lacks a check against the DNA. TRBV21-1 is annotated as a pseudogene. This CDR3 is 14 amino acids long. CDR3 region: CASSGRQGLTEAFF. Written as DNA, the CDR3 is TGTGCCAGCAGCGGCCGACAGGGTCTGACTGAAGCTTTCTTT.

The CDR3 region has the DNA TGCGCCAGCAGTACTAACACAGGGACGACAACTGAGCAGTTCTTC. It specifies CASSTNTGTTTEQFF. The chain employs TRBV5-1 and TRBJ2-1, with D perhaps TRBD1 (6 bases). The germline V and J ends were trimmed by 5 bases and 9 bases, with 21 bases remaining between them. The germline V gene encodes CDR1 SGHRS and CDR2 YFSETQ. This CDR3 is 15 amino acids long.

V gene TRBV27 combines with J gene TRBJ2-3; unclear D gene. CDR1 MNHEY and CDR2 SMNVEV come from the germline V gene (reference sequence). The germline V and J ends were trimmed by 6 bases and 5 bases, with 6 bases remaining between them. The CDR3 contains 11 residues. The CDR3 coding sequence is TGTGCCAGCAGCTACCTAGATACGCAGTATTTT. Residues: CASSYLDTQYF.

This clone has at least ten counts. This rearrangement joins TRBV7-2 to TRBJ2-2; TRBD1 is a possible D gene (6 bases). The CDR3 has 14 residues. With 10 bases removed from V and 2 bases from J, the gap between germline ends came to 14 bases. Germline V gives CDR1 SGHTA, CDR2 FQGNSA. In DNA, the CDR3 is TGTGCCATTTCGAGCAGGGGTAACACCGGGGAGCTGTTTTTT. Translating it yields CAISSRGNTGELFF.

The chain couples TRBV18 to TRBJ2-7; 8 nucleotides line up with TRBD2. Trimming at V came to 0 bases and at J to 0 bases, leaving 1 base not matched to a gene. The germline V gene has CDR1 KGHSH and CDR2 LQKENI. CDR3 size: 15 residues. CDR3 nucleotide sequence: TGTGCCAGCTCACCACCCAGCGGGAGCTCCTACGAGCAGTACTTC. Its translation is CASSPPSGSSYEQYF. Variable domain in full (rest from reference TRBV18 and TRBJ2-7): NAGVMQNPRHLVRRRGQEARLRCSPMKGHSHVYWYRQLPEEGLKFMVYLQKENIIDESGMPKERFSAEFPKEGPSILRIQQVVRGDSAAYFCASSPPSGSSYEQYFGPGTRLTVT.

This CDR3 is CASSSNPPGTSGSETQYF. CDR3 bases: TGTGCCAGCAGCTCGAACCCGCCCGGGACTAGCGGGAGTGAGACCCAGTACTTC. This rearrangement joins TRBV7-3 to TRBJ2-5; 14 bases line up with TRBD2. After removal of 4 bases from V and 5 bases from J, the junction contained 12 bases not matched to a gene. The V gene's germline CDR1 is SGHTA and CDR2 FQGTGA. The CDR3 covers 18 residues.

The rearrangement joins TRBV6-6 to TRBJ2-2; 9 nucleotides match TRBD1. CDR3 length: 14 residues. The J segment lost 4 bases and the V segment lost 6 bases, leaving 3 bases of the junction unmatched. Germline CDR1 and CDR2: MNHNY and SVGAGI (reference sequence). CDR3 sequence (DNA): TGTGCCAGCAGATTGACAGGGGGCACCGGGGAGCTGTTTTTT. Amino acids: CASRLTGGTGELFF.